The rows below give T cell receptor beta chains drawn from one sample of a study of cytomegalovirus exposure and HLA in healthy donors. Sequencing was performed with immunoSEQ multiplex PCR; in TCRdb, only in-frame clones are kept and a portion is missing. The repertoire shows 75,000 to 95,000 clones; the top ten hold around 1.6%. The sample comprised PBMCs. The receptors shown here come from a woman aged 55 to 70 in good health and CMV-seronegative. CDR3s include the opening cysteine and the closing phenylalanine or tryptophan. The D gene is left open where the match is weak.

TRBD2 | TRBJ2-1 | TRBV19 | TGTGCCAGTAGTCTGGGACTAGCGGGGTACAATGAGCAGTTCTTC | CASSLGLAGYNEQFF
TRBD1 | TRBJ1-2 | TRBV28 | TGTGCCGCCGACAGGGGGCGAATAACCGGGGATGGCTACACCTTC | CAADRGRITGDGYTF
- | TRBJ2-7 | TRBV30 | TGTGCCTGGAGTCATTCCGGGACAACGGAGCAGTACTTC | CAWSHSGTTEQYF
TRBD1 | TRBJ1-1 | TRBV7-9 | TGTGCCAGCAGCTCCCCGACAGGGGAAGGCACTGAAGCTTTCTTT | CASSSPTGEGTEAFF
- | TRBJ1-3 | TRBV5-1 | TGCGCCAGCAGCGAGGGGTTACAGGGCTACTCTGGAAACACCATATATTTT | CASSEGLQGYSGNTIYF
- | TRBJ2-7 | TRBV5-4 | TGTGCCAGCAGCTCCATAGCGGGACAGCGCTACGAGCAGTACTTC | CASSSIAGQRYEQYF
TRBD2 | TRBJ2-1 | TRBV6-5 | TGTGCCAGCAGCTACTCGCGGGAGGACTACAATGAGCAGTTCTTC | CASSYSREDYNEQFF
- | TRBJ1-1 | TRBV5-6 | TGTGCCAGCAGCCTCGGGGGATACTTGAACACTGAAGCTTTCTTT | CASSLGGYLNTEAFF
- | TRBJ1-1 | TRBV7-9 | TGTGCCAGCAGCCCATCGAGGGGGGGCACTGAAGCTTTCTTT | CASSPSRGGTEAFF
TRBD2 | TRBJ2-7 | TRBV7-2 | TGTGCCAGCAGCTTAGCGTTGACTAGCGGGAGCTCCTACGAGCAGTACTTC | CASSLALTSGSSYEQYF
- | TRBJ1-5 | TRBV28 | TGTGCCAGCAGTCAGGGCCGGGGCAATCAGCCCCAGCATTTT | CASSQGRGNQPQHF
- | TRBJ2-2 | TRBV29-1 | TGCAGCGTGAAGGCACAGGGATTGGCCGGGGAGCTGTTTTTT | CSVKAQGLAGELFF
TRBD1 | TRBJ1-6 | TRBV6-5 | TGTGCCAGCAGTTACGGACAGGGGCGGGGATCACCCCTCCACTTT | CASSYGQGRGSPLHF
- | TRBJ2-7 | TRBV7-6 | TGTGCCAGCAGCTTAGACCAGAAAGCCTACGAGCAGTACTTC | CASSLDQKAYEQYF
- | TRBJ2-7 | TRBV19 | TGTGCCAGTAAGATGTCAGGGGCGGTCGTAAAGCAGTACTTC | CASKMSGAVVKQYF
- | TRBJ2-7 | TRBV4-1 | TGCGCCAGCAGCCAAGTCGAGCGGCCATCCTACGAGCAGTACTTC | CASSQVERPSYEQYF
- | TRBJ1-2 | TRBV6-5 | TGTGCCAGCAGGACAGATGCTAACTATGGCTACACCTTC | CASRTDANYGYTF
- | TRBJ2-5 | TRBV28 | TGTGCCAGCAGTTCCCTCGAGACCCAGTACTTC | CASSSLETQYF
TRBD2 | TRBJ2-7 | TRBV18 | TGTGCCAGCTCACCAGTCGCGCCGGGCCCTGGCGGGAGAGCCTACGAGCAGTACTTC | CASSPVAPGPGGRAYEQYF
TRBD2 | TRBJ2-3 | TRBV7-2 | TGTGCCAGCAGCCGGGGACTAGCGGGGGGCGTCACAGATACGCAGTATTTT | CASSRGLAGGVTDTQYF
TRBD2 | TRBJ2-7 | TRBV6-1 | TGTGCCAGCAGTGGGCCTACTAGCGGGGAAGGCTACGAGCAGTACTTC | CASSGPTSGEGYEQYF
TRBD2 | TRBJ2-5 | TRBV29-1 | TGCAGCGTTGAGTTCCCCGGGAGGGCCGGGGAGACCCAGTACTTC | CSVEFPGRAGETQYF
- | TRBJ2-2 | TRBV2 | TGTGCCAGCAGTGGCCTAACGAACACCGGGGAGCTGTTTTTT | CASSGLTNTGELFF
TRBD1 | TRBJ1-2 | TRBV28 | TGTGCCAACAATCGACAGGGTGGCGGCTACACCTTC | CANNRQGGGYTF
TRBD1 | TRBJ1-5 | TRBV7-9 | TGTGCCAGCAGCCCCTCCGGGGGGACAGGGAATCAGCCCCAGCATTTT | CASSPSGGTGNQPQHF
TRBD1 | TRBJ1-5 | TRBV19 | TGTGCCAGTAGCACCGGACAGGGGATGAATCAGCCCCAGCATTTT | CASSTGQGMNQPQHF
TRBD2 | TRBJ2-1 | TRBV5-1 | TGCGCCAGCAGCTTGGGTGCGGCTAGCGGACGATACAATGAGCAGTTCTTC | CASSLGAASGRYNEQFF
TRBD2 | TRBJ2-3 | TRBV10-2 | TGCGCCAGAGGGCCGGGACTAGCGGCAGATACGCAGTATTTT | CARGPGLAADTQYF
TRBD2 | TRBJ2-7 | TRBV5-1 | TGCGCCAGCAGCACGGGAGGCTCCCTGGGCCACGAGCAGTACTTC | CASSTGGSLGHEQYF
- | TRBJ1-2 | TRBV29-1 | TGCAGCGTTGAAGACTCACAGGACCACTATGGCTACACCTTC | CSVEDSQDHYGYTF
TRBD1 | TRBJ2-1 | TRBV7-9 | TGTGCCAGCGAAGGACAGGGGTACAATGAGCAGTTCTTC | CASEGQGYNEQFF
- | TRBJ2-1 | TRBV27 | TGTGCCAGCAGTTCCCCTAGCGAGAGCTCCTACAATGAGCAGTTCTTC | CASSSPSESSYNEQFF
TRBD1 | TRBJ1-1 | TRBV10-3 | TGTGCCATCAGTGAGGGACAGGGGGCAGTTTCCACTGAAGCTTTCTTT | CAISEGQGAVSTEAFF
- | TRBJ2-7 | TRBV4-1 | TGCGCCAGCAGTTCCTCCCCTAGTACGGTCGACGAGCAGTACTTC | CASSSSPSTVDEQYF
- | TRBJ2-3 | TRBV30 | TGTGCCTGGAGTAGGGCAGGGGATTTTACAGATACGCAGTATTTT | CAWSRAGDFTDTQYF
TRBD2 | TRBJ2-1 | TRBV5-1 | TGCGCCAGCAGCGGGACTAGCGGGACTTACAATGAGCAGTTCTTC | CASSGTSGTYNEQFF
TRBD1 | TRBJ1-3 | TRBV6-5 | TGTGCCAGCACCCACGGGGGACAGGGAAACACCATATATTTT | CASTHGGQGNTIYF
TRBD2 | TRBJ2-1 | TRBV19 | TGTGCCAGTAGTATCGGGCTAGCGGGAGCCAATGAGCAGTTCTTC | CASSIGLAGANEQFF
- | TRBJ2-5 | TRBV21-1 | TGTGCCAGCAGCAAAGGGACTTCCGAAGAGACCCAGTACTTC | CASSKGTSEETQYF
TRBD2 | TRBJ2-3 | TRBV28 | TGTGCCAGCAGTTTCTCTAGCGGGAGTATAGATACGCAGTATTTT | CASSFSSGSIDTQYF
- | TRBJ1-6 | TRBV7-9 | TGTGCCAGCAAACCCCCGGCGGGGGGAAATTCACCCCTCCACTTT | CASKPPAGGNSPLHF